The rows below give T cell receptor beta chains drawn from one sample of a study of regulatory dendritic cells for organ transplantation. These TCRs' antigens remain unknown. TCRdb's copy holds only in-frame clones and misses some; the assay was immunoSEQ multiplex PCR. The repertoire has 3,500 to 4,500 clones, 50% to 75% of them found once; the top ten carry roughly 18%. The source material was memory CD8+ T cells from blood cultured with regulatory dendritic cells. These receptors all stem from a human donor in good health. Both conserved end residues are part of each CDR3. The order of the fields is D gene, V gene, J gene, clone size, CDR3 DNA, CDR3 protein. A D gene is named only where the DNA matches it firmly. Some rows mark clone size as missing; the rest say once, few, many or name a class of expanded clone.

D: .
V: TRBV9
J: TRBJ1-5
size: .
DNA: TGTGCCAGCAGCGCTGACGGAGGCAATCAGCCCCAGCATTTT
CDR3: CASSADGGNQPQHF

D: TRBD1
V: TRBV5-4
J: TRBJ2-7
size: few
DNA: TGTGCCAGCACCCCGGGCCCGGGGACAGCCTCCTACGAGCAGTACTTC
CDR3: CASTPGPGTASYEQYF

D: TRBD1
V: TRBV7-2
J: TRBJ2-7
size: .
DNA: TGTGCCAGCAGCTTAGACAGGGGGATCACCTACGAGCAGTACTTC
CDR3: CASSLDRGITYEQYF

D: .
V: TRBV11-2
J: TRBJ1-5
size: .
DNA: TGTGCCAGCAGCTTGGGAGCACGAGATCAGCCCCAGCATTTT
CDR3: CASSLGARDQPQHF

D: .
V: TRBV5-5
J: TRBJ2-3
size: .
DNA: TGTGCCAGCAGCTTGGGTTGGGGGGGCACAGATACGCAGTATTTT
CDR3: CASSLGWGGTDTQYF

D: .
V: TRBV30
J: TRBJ1-1
size: few
DNA: TGTGCCTGGAGTCCCTATTTACTTGAAGCTTTCTTT
CDR3: CAWSPYLLEAFF

D: TRBD2
V: TRBV5-4
J: TRBJ2-3
size: once
DNA: TGTGCTGCGTCGGTTGGGACTAGCGACGCAGATACGCAGTATTTT
CDR3: CAASVGTSDADTQYF

D: TRBD1
V: TRBV6-1
J: TRBJ1-1
size: .
DNA: TGTGCCAGCAGCCTGACAGGGGGAAGGGCTGAAGCTTTCTTT
CDR3: CASSLTGGRAEAFF

D: .
V: TRBV19
J: TRBJ1-2
size: .
DNA: TGTGCCAGTAGGGAGGGTAGCGGCTACACCTTC
CDR3: CASREGSGYTF

D: TRBD2
V: TRBV7-9
J: TRBJ2-7
size: .
DNA: TGTGCCAGCAGCTCGGGGGTAGCGGGGTTCTCCTACGAGCAGTACTTC
CDR3: CASSSGVAGFSYEQYF

D: .
V: TRBV5-1
J: TRBJ1-4
size: few
DNA: TGCGCCAGCAGCTTAACAGGGCGGGAAAAACTGTTTTTT
CDR3: CASSLTGREKLFF

D: .
V: TRBV2
J: TRBJ1-2
size: few
DNA: TGTGCCAGCAGTGATCCGGCCTCTGAGGATGGCTACACCTTC
CDR3: CASSDPASEDGYTF

D: .
V: TRBV11-2
J: TRBJ2-1
size: .
DNA: TGTGCCAGCAGCTTAGGCGGGACGGGGAATGAGCAGTTCTTC
CDR3: CASSLGGTGNEQFF

D: .
V: TRBV5-6
J: TRBJ2-3
size: .
DNA: TGTGCCAGCAGCTTGTCGGTGGGGAGCCGCACAGATACGCAGTATTTT
CDR3: CASSLSVGSRTDTQYF

D: .
V: TRBV7-7
J: TRBJ2-7
size: .
DNA: TGTGCTAGCAGCTTAGGGAGTGGCGACGAGCAGTACTTC
CDR3: CASSLGSGDEQYF

D: TRBD1
V: TRBV7-9
J: TRBJ1-5
size: .
DNA: TGTGCCAGCAGCTCCTCTTATACAGGGGCAGAGCAGCCCCAGCATTTT
CDR3: CASSSSYTGAEQPQHF

D: .
V: TRBV4-1
J: TRBJ1-5
size: .
DNA: TGCGCCAGCAGCCAACGGACTACGGTGAGGCAGCCCCAGCATTTT
CDR3: CASSQRTTVRQPQHF

D: .
V: TRBV6-5
J: TRBJ1-1
size: .
DNA: TGTGCCAGCAGCGAGACAGACGAAGCTTTCTTT
CDR3: CASSETDEAFF

D: .
V: TRBV7-2
J: TRBJ2-2
size: .
DNA: TGTGCCAGCAGCGAACATATCTCCACCGGGGAGCTGTTTTTT
CDR3: CASSEHISTGELFF

D: .
V: TRBV5-5
J: TRBJ2-7
size: .
DNA: TGTGCCAGTTCGGACTCACCGTATTACGAGCAGTACTTC
CDR3: CASSDSPYYEQYF

D: TRBD1
V: TRBV7-6
J: TRBJ2-7
size: medium-sized
DNA: TGTGCCAGCAGCTTATCGAGGACAGGGGTCTTAGGGGAGCAGTACTTC
CDR3: CASSLSRTGVLGEQYF

D: TRBD2
V: TRBV2
J: TRBJ2-7
size: .
DNA: TGTGCCAGCAGTGAGGGACTAGTACGCGAGCAGTACTTC
CDR3: CASSEGLVREQYF

D: TRBD1
V: TRBV5-8
J: TRBJ2-5
size: .
DNA: TGTGCCAGCAGCTCAGATGGACAGGGGCAAGAGACCCAGTACTTC
CDR3: CASSSDGQGQETQYF

D: .
V: TRBV9
J: TRBJ1-2
size: .
DNA: TGTGCCAGCAGCGTACGGGGATCCTATGGCTACACCTTC
CDR3: CASSVRGSYGYTF

D: .
V: TRBV25-1
J: TRBJ1-1
size: .
DNA: TGTGCCAGCAGCGCCGGGACTTATGCTAGTGAAGCTTTCTTT
CDR3: CASSAGTYASEAFF

D: .
V: TRBV19
J: TRBJ2-1
size: .
DNA: TGTGCCAGTAGTTCAGGCTACAATGAGCAGTTCTTC
CDR3: CASSSGYNEQFF

D: TRBD1
V: TRBV9
J: TRBJ2-7
size: .
DNA: TGTGCCAGCAGCGTAGAGTACAGGGGTGGGGAGCAGTACTTC
CDR3: CASSVEYRGGEQYF

D: TRBD2
V: TRBV12-5
J: TRBJ2-3
size: .
DNA: TGTGCTAGTGGGGGATCTAGCGGGAACCCCACAGATACGCAGTATTTT
CDR3: CASGGSSGNPTDTQYF

D: TRBD2
V: TRBV5-1
J: TRBJ2-1
size: once
DNA: TGCGCCAGCAGGGCGGGGGGGGGTGAGGCACGGTACAATGAGCAGTTCTTC
CDR3: CASRAGGGEARYNEQFF

D: .
V: TRBV19
J: TRBJ1-4
size: .
DNA: TGTGCCAGTAGTACCCCACGAGCCCGGGAGGGAAAACTGTTTTTT
CDR3: CASSTPRAREGKLFF

D: TRBD1
V: TRBV6-5
J: TRBJ1-6
size: .
DNA: TGTGCCAGCAGTCCGACAGGGGGTAATTCACCCCTCCACTTT
CDR3: CASSPTGGNSPLHF

D: TRBD2
V: TRBV7-2
J: TRBJ2-7
size: .
DNA: TGTGCCAGCAGCCGGATAGCGGGGGGAACCTACGAGCAGTACTTC
CDR3: CASSRIAGGTYEQYF

D: .
V: TRBV27
J: TRBJ1-6
size: .
DNA: TGTGCCAGCAGTTTGTCAGGGGATAATTCACCCCTCCACTTT
CDR3: CASSLSGDNSPLHF

D: .
V: TRBV19
J: TRBJ1-1
size: medium-sized
DNA: TGTGCCAGTAGTATGGGGGCCAGGCCCTTGAACACTGAAGCTTTCTTT
CDR3: CASSMGARPLNTEAFF

D: TRBD1
V: TRBV7-9
J: TRBJ1-1
size: .
DNA: TGTGCCAGCAGCCCCGGGACAGGGGTGGTTGGCACTGAAGCTTTCTTT
CDR3: CASSPGTGVVGTEAFF

D: .
V: TRBV14
J: TRBJ1-1
size: .
DNA: TGTGCCAGCAGTCGCCCTGCAATTGGGCTGAACACTGAAGCTTTCTTT
CDR3: CASSRPAIGLNTEAFF

D: TRBD2
V: TRBV6-1
J: TRBJ2-1
size: once
DNA: TGTGCCAGCATAGCGGGGGGTCTCAATGAGCAGTTCTTC
CDR3: CASIAGGLNEQFF

D: TRBD1
V: TRBV9
J: TRBJ2-2
size: .
DNA: TGTGCCAGCAGCGGGTACCGGGACAGGGGCACCGGGGAGCTGTTTTTT
CDR3: CASSGYRDRGTGELFF

D: TRBD2
V: TRBV9
J: TRBJ2-7
size: .
DNA: TGTGCCAGCAGCGTAGCGGGCGGGGGGACTTACGAGCAGTACTTC
CDR3: CASSVAGGGTYEQYF

D: .
V: TRBV5-1
J: TRBJ1-2
size: few
DNA: TGCGCCAGCAGCTCGGACAGTAACTATGGCTACACCTTC
CDR3: CASSSDSNYGYTF

D: TRBD2
V: TRBV4-2
J: TRBJ2-3
size: .
DNA: TGTGCCAGCAGCCGAGAGCGGGGGGGAGGAACAGATACGCAGTATTTT
CDR3: CASSRERGGGTDTQYF